The T cell receptor (beta chain) under discussion was sequenced for a study of a mutant IDH1 vaccine in newly diagnosed glioma. Overall study context: Males made up approximately 60% and females about 40% of treated patients, whose mean age was around 40 years. The therapy given earlier, which was standard therapy, consisted of radiotherapy, temozolomide, or both, and most of the patients received both. Study results and caveats: Alterations occurring in top peripheral T cell clonotypes seemed unrelated to pseudoprogression. Vaccine-induced immune responses were detected in approximately 92% of patients.

Sequencing used immunoSEQ multiplex PCR; TCRdb keeps in-frame clones, though not all of them. The profile shows 30,000 to 40,000 clones, roughly 92% of them singletons. Noted time point: baseline, week 1 (first vaccination visit). Sample treatment: pre-vaccination baseline after standard-of-care therapy. With regard to this clone: Its antigen is unidentified.

This CDR3 region has 14 residues. Looked up from germline, CDR1 is LNHNV and CDR2 is YYDKDF (reference sequence). The V gene lost 7 bases and the J gene lost 10 bases, with 17 bases spanning the gap. The chain has TRBV15 and TRBJ1-6, with D possibly being TRBD1 (5 bases). This sample comprised PBMCs, obtained from a glioma patient treated with radiotherapy, temozolomide or both. The receptor was isolated from a man aged 18-30 years with glioma. As DNA, the CDR3 is TGTGCCACCACACCGGGAGGGGTAGGGTCACCCCTCCACTTT. Translated, it gives CATTPGGVGSPLHF.